The clone carrying this T cell receptor beta chain has only a few counts. The antigen is not known. This entry is derived from a study of blood T cells in healthy people across ages. About the research overall: The template switching approach captured approximately one barcoded beta molecule for every two T cells. Study findings and constraints: Estimates based on one million T cells were treated as lower bounds. Samples with more naive T cells showed higher observed beta diversity.

Then a second PCR, running about 6 to 12 cycles, was carried out with a sample-barcoded 5' primer and a J-beta primer mix. A tag from a template-switch adaptor with 12 random nucleotides marked each cDNA molecule. One entry per CDR3 protein, called by TCRdb with MiXCR from the 5' RACE reads. Seen here are nearly 1 million distinct CDR3 sequences, roughly 50% observed once, and the top ten hold about 22%. Germline V lookup: CDR1 SNHLY, CDR2 FYNNEI. CDR3 length equals 16 residues. V lost 7 bases and J lost 0; bases outside the gene matches: 11. This TCR was recovered from a woman aged 55-69 years in good health. Sequencing used blood. This chain links TRBV2 with TRBJ2-7, with TRBD1 identical over 8 bases. DNA for the CDR3: TGTGCCAGCATCCGGGACAGGAGACTTCGCTCCTACGAGCAGTACTTC. Residues: CASIRDRRLRSYEQYF.